The 28 T cell receptor beta chains reported below all come from one sample, sequenced in a study of T-cell reconstitution after alpha-beta-depleted transplantation in children. Researchers prepared the TCRbeta library using unique molecular identifiers, the study reports. Each CDR3 protein gets one entry after TCRdb re-called the PCR reads with MiXCR. This sample has hundreds of thousands of distinct CDR3 sequences, with around 13% found just once. The material was PBMCs, mostly from graft donor cells, obtained 360 days after TCRalphabeta/CD19-depleted stem cell transplant. Receptors were obtained from a male patient between 10 and 17 years old who had a stem cell transplant for acute myeloid leukemia, so the T cells may come from the graft donor.

This chain uses TRBV28 with TRBJ1-5, with D possibly matching TRBD1 (6 bases). The CDR3 has 13 residues. Germline V gene lookup returns CDR1 MDHEN and CDR2 SYDVKM. The germline V and J ends were trimmed by 6 bases and 4 bases, with 10 bases remaining between them. The CDR3 sequence: CASRSQGNQPQHF. Here the CDR3 DNA reads TGTGCCAGCAGGTCACAGGGAAATCAGCCCCAGCATTTT.

As concerns this clonotype: Since no conserved phenylalanine or tryptophan closes the CDR3, a read error is the likely cause. The chain has TRBV7-3 and TRBJ2-1; 8 nucleotides agree with TRBD2. Germline lookup yields CDR1 SGHTA and CDR2 FQGTGA. V shed 3 bases and J 2 bases; nucleotides not matched to a gene: 0. CDR3 length equals 14 residues. The CDR3 protein is CASSLGLAYNEQFV. The CDR3 nucleotides are TGTGCCAGCAGCTTGGGACTAGCCTACAATGAGCAGTTCGTC.

This clonotype was counted many times. The chain carries TRBV5-1 and TRBJ2-2; no firm D call. Germline CDR1 and CDR2: SGHRS and YFSETQ. The V end was cut by 0 bases, the J end by 7 bases, with 13 bases between. This CDR3 has 15 amino acids. CDR3 nucleotides: TGCGCCAGCAGCTTGGTTGCGAAATCTGGCGGGGAGCTGTTTTTT. Residues: CASSLVAKSGGELFF.

This clonotype was observed at least ten times. The V and J genes are TRBV5-1 and TRBJ2-1; TRBD2 is a possible D gene (8 bases). The CDR3 has 16 amino acids. Germline V lookup: CDR1 SGHRS, CDR2 YFSETQ. V dropped 1 base and J dropped 2 bases, with 13 bases sitting between them. The CDR3 bases are TGCGCCAGCAGCTTGAGTAGCGGGACAGCCTACAATGAGCAGTTCTTC. It specifies CASSLSSGTAYNEQFF.

This clonotype has ten or more counts. J is TRBJ2-3 and V is TRBV7-2, with 13 bases matching TRBD2. The CDR3 sequence is 16 residues long. Germline CDR1 SGHTA, CDR2 FQGNSA. J gave up 2 bases and V 5 bases, and 4 bases lay outside the gene matches. CDR3 nucleotide sequence: TGTGCCAGCAGCCCGACTAGCGGGAGGTCCACAGATACGCAGTATTTT. The encoded protein is CASSPTSGRSTDTQYF.

This clonotype was counted only a few times. This chain connects TRBV27 to TRBJ2-7; 8 nucleotides agree with TRBD1. This CDR3 comprises 15 residues. V lost 5 bases and J lost 7; bases outside the gene matches: 13. CDR1 MNHEY and CDR2 SMNVEV come from the germline V gene (reference sequence). The CDR3 region is CASSPGQVVVGEQYF. CDR3 bases: TGTGCCAGCAGTCCGGGACAGGTAGTCGTCGGGGAGCAGTACTTC.

This chain uses TRBV29-1 with TRBJ2-2, with D hard to call. Germline CDR1 reads SQVTM; CDR2 reads ANQGSEA. V was trimmed by 3 bases and J by 5 bases, leaving 13 bases between them. The CDR3 contains 14 residues. CDR3 nucleotides: TGCAGCGTTGAGCCTACCGGTCGGACCGGGGAGCTGTTTTTT. This translates into CSVEPTGRTGELFF.

This clonotype was seen at least ten times. The chain is built from TRBV7-9 and TRBJ2-4, with 7 positions matching TRBD1. The CDR3 sequence is 15 residues long. The junction had 6 bases not matched to a gene; V was cut back by 1 base and J by 6 bases. Germline CDR1 reads SEHNR; CDR2 reads FQNEAQ (reference sequence). CDR3 DNA sequence: TGTGCCAGCAGCTTAGTTACAGGGGCACGAAACATTCAGTACTTC. Its translation is CASSLVTGARNIQYF.

A few counts support this clonotype. J is TRBJ2-1 and V is TRBV7-3, with D possibly matching TRBD1 (5 bases). Germline CDR1 reads SGHTA; CDR2 reads FQGTGA. The CDR3 is 14 amino acids. The V and J ends lost 2 bases and 7 bases respectively, with 12 bases between them. CDR3: CASSLYQGLNEQFF. The CDR3 coding sequence is TGTGCCAGCAGCTTATATCAGGGCTTAAATGAGCAGTTCTTC.

This chain uses TRBV5-6 with TRBJ2-7, with 11 bases lining up with TRBD2. J was trimmed by 3 bases and V by 0 bases; bases with no gene match: 17. This CDR3 region has 20 residues. CDR1 is SGHDT, CDR2 YYEEEE, per germline. The CDR3 sequence is CASSLALSAGLAEILYEQYF. In nucleotides, the CDR3 is TGTGCCAGCAGCTTGGCCCTCTCGGCGGGACTAGCGGAGATTCTCTACGAGCAGTACTTC.

CDR3 region: CASSQDRMHTEAFF. CDR3 in DNA: TGTGCCAGCAGCCAAGATAGGATGCACACTGAAGCTTTCTTT. The genes are TRBV14 and TRBJ1-1; no firm D call. This CDR3 is 14 amino acids long. The ends were cut back, 0 bases at V and 3 bases at J, with 8 bases in the middle. Germline V gene lookup returns CDR1 SGHDN and CDR2 FVKESK.

The chain combines TRBV6-5 with TRBJ2-3; no definite D call. Trimming pared 0 bases from V and 2 bases from J, leaving 18 bases between. Looked up from germline, CDR1 is MNHEY and CDR2 is SVGAGI. This CDR3 has 18 amino acids. The CDR3 DNA reads as TGTGCCAGCAGTTACTCGACCGACGTGACTCCCCTCACAGATACGCAGTATTTT. Encoded protein: CASSYSTDVTPLTDTQYF.

The J gene is TRBJ2-6, the V gene TRBV2; D possibly corresponds to TRBD1 (5 bases). This CDR3 has 15 amino acids. The V and J ends lost 6 bases and 4 bases respectively, with 13 bases between them. Germline V gene sequence: CDR1 SNHLY, CDR2 FYNNEI. The CDR3 sequence: CASRGRLLGANVLTF. The DNA of the CDR3 is TGTGCCAGCAGGGGGCGACTGTTGGGGGCCAACGTCCTGACTTTC.

This clonotype was counted only a few times. At one of its ends the junction is not consistent with the germline gene, which may arise from a read error. V usage is TRBV20-1 and J usage is TRBJ2-7, with TRBD2 identical over 7 bases. Germline CDR1 DFQATT, CDR2 SNEGSKA (reference sequence). The CDR3 spans 13 residues. CDR3 loop: CGAPSLAAYEQYF. The CDR3, as DNA: TGCGGTGCGCCCTCGCTAGCGGCCTACGAGCAGTACTTC.

This clonotype is categorized as medium-sized (0.01 to 0.1%). This chain uses TRBV5-1 with TRBJ2-3, with D hard to call. V lost 4 bases to trimming and J lost 0 bases, with 9 bases between them. The V gene's germline CDR1 is SGHRS and CDR2 YFSETQ. The length of the CDR3 is 14 residues. The CDR3 region is CASSQRTSTDTQYF. In DNA form, the CDR3 reads TGCGCCAGCAGCCAAAGAACTAGCACAGATACGCAGTATTTT.

The chain employs TRBV19 and TRBJ2-1, with D possibly being TRBD2 (7 bases). The V end was cut by 6 bases, the J end by 4 bases, with 19 bases between. Germline V gene lookup returns CDR1 LNHDA and CDR2 SQIVND (reference sequence). The CDR3 loop spans 16 amino acids. The CDR3 DNA follows: TGTGCCAGTAGAGGGGGGGGCATAGGGGCTTACAATGAGCAGTTCTTC. Translated, it gives CASRGGGIGAYNEQFF.

J is TRBJ2-1 and V is TRBV24-1; tentatively, D is TRBD2 (6 bases). The CDR3 is 17 residues long. Trimming took off 4 bases at V and 8 bases at J, with 23 bases between the two ends. Germline V CDR1 and CDR2: KGHDR, SFDVKD. DNA for the CDR3: TGTGCCACCAGTGACCATCCCGGGACTCACCCTGGCGATGAGCAGTTCTTC. Translation gives CATSDHPGTHPGDEQFF.

The genes are TRBV7-3 and TRBJ2-1; 15 bases fit TRBD2. Germline lookup yields CDR1 SGHTA and CDR2 FQGTGA. With V trimmed by 4 bases and J by 10 bases, 5 bases remained unmatched. CDR3 size: 15 residues. DNA for the CDR3: TGTGCCAGCAGCTCGGGACTAGCGGGAGGCCCCGAGCAGTTCTTC. Amino acid sequence: CASSSGLAGGPEQFF.

Judged by abundance, this clonotype is medium-sized. V usage is TRBV4-1 and J usage is TRBJ2-5; TRBD2 matches at 12 bases. This CDR3 is 15 amino acids long. Germline V gives CDR1 MGHRA, CDR2 YSYEKL. Trimming took 4 bases from V and 4 from J; bases not matched to a gene: 4. CDR3 residues: CASSPGLAGRETQYF. CDR3 in DNA: TGCGCCAGCAGCCCCGGACTAGCGGGAAGAGAGACCCAGTACTTC.

This clonotype has a count of ten or more. The J gene is TRBJ2-2, the V gene TRBV12-3 or TRBV12-4; tentatively, D is TRBD1 or TRBD2 (5 bases each). V was clipped by 1 base and J by 5 bases, with 14 bases between them. This CDR3 spans 16 amino acids. CDR3 sequence (DNA): TGTGCCAGCAGTTTAGGGGACCCGAAGGTGACCGGGGAGCTGTTTTTT. It translates to CASSLGDPKVTGELFF.

The gene calls are TRBV4-3 and TRBJ1-1; D is ambiguous. The CDR3 totals 14 residues. V lost 1 base to trimming and J lost 1 base, with 7 bases between them. Germline V gene lookup returns CDR1 LGHNA and CDR2 YSLEER. The CDR3 coding sequence is TGCGCCAGCAGCCAAGTAGGGCCGAACACTGAAGCTTTCTTT. Translation: CASSQVGPNTEAFF.

The V gene is TRBV15, the J gene TRBJ2-1; D may correspond to TRBD1 or TRBD2 (9 bases each). Germline CDR1 reads LNHNV; CDR2 reads YYDKDF (reference sequence). This CDR3 has 20 residues. The V end lost 1 base, the J end lost 6 bases, and 28 bases lay between the germline ends. The CDR3 coding sequence is TGTGCCACCAGCAGAGGGGACAGGGTCCCGATAGCGGGAGAGGGCAATGAGCAGTTCTTC. It translates to CATSRGDRVPIAGEGNEQFF.

This clonotype was found a few times. This chain links TRBV3-1 with TRBJ2-3; 7 bases are shared with TRBD2. Trimming at V came to 0 bases and at J to 2 bases, leaving 8 bases not matched to a gene. Germline V gives CDR1 LGHDT, CDR2 YNNKEL (reference sequence). This CDR3 region has 17 residues. CDR3 nucleotides: TGTGCCAGCAGCCAAGACCCAGCGGGAAGGGACACAGATACGCAGTATTTT. Encoded protein: CASSQDPAGRDTDTQYF.

The table lists this clonotype with a few counts. This rearrangement joins TRBV5-1 to TRBJ2-2, with D tentatively TRBD2 (6 bases). Germline loops: CDR1 SGHRS, CDR2 YFSETQ. The CDR3 extends over 14 amino acids. The V end was cut by 3 bases, the J end by 4 bases, with 10 bases between. This CDR3 reads CASSSRTTTGELFF. CDR3 nucleotide sequence: TGCGCCAGCAGCTCCCGGACTACCACCGGGGAGCTGTTTTTT.

This clonotype showed up just a few times. The chain uses TRBV28 and TRBJ2-7, with D maybe TRBD1 (6 bases). CDR1 is MDHEN and CDR2 is SYDVKM in the germline V gene. V lost 5 bases and J lost 4, with 30 bases in between. This CDR3 spans 19 amino acids. The chain's CDR3 is CASSHAPGTRGRASYEQYF. CDR3 nucleotide sequence: TGTGCCAGCAGTCACGCACCCGGGACAAGGGGCCGTGCATCTTACGAGCAGTACTTC. Using reference TRBV28 and TRBJ2-7 for the parts outside the CDR3, the full variable domain is DVKVTQSSRYLVKRTGEKVFLECVQDMDHENMFWYRQDPGLGLRLIYFSYDVKMKEKGDIPEGYSVSREKKERFSLILESASTNQTSMYLCASSHAPGTRGRASYEQYFGPGTRLTVT.

CDR3 loop: CSARDLGEWIEQFF. CDR3 in DNA: TGCAGTGCTAGAGATCTGGGGGAGTGGATTGAGCAGTTCTTC. The chain recombines TRBV20-1 with TRBJ2-1; D is tentatively TRBD1 or TRBD2 (5 bases each). This CDR3 has 14 amino acids. Germline CDR1 reads DFQATT; CDR2 reads SNEGSKA (reference sequence). Trimming shortened V by 0 bases and J by 9 bases, and 15 bases separated the two germline ends.

The chain carries TRBV4-2 and TRBJ1-6; TRBD1 matches 8 bases. Losses at the gene ends were 0 bases for V and 8 bases for J; bases not matched to a gene: 6. Germline V gene data show CDR1 as LGHNA and CDR2 as YNFKEQ. This CDR3 comprises 16 residues. The CDR3 protein is CASSQDWTGQDSPLHF. The CDR3 nucleotides are TGTGCCAGCAGCCAAGACTGGACAGGGCAGGATTCACCCCTCCACTTT.

V usage is TRBV29-1 and J usage is TRBJ2-5; D is perhaps TRBD2 (5 bases). Trimming took 8 bases from V and 4 from J, leaving 20 bases between them. This CDR3 has 14 amino acids. Germline V lookup: CDR1 SQVTM, CDR2 ANQGSEA. The CDR3 sequence is CSPRRASSPETQYF. CDR3 nucleotides: TGCAGCCCCCGGAGAGCTAGCTCCCCAGAGACCCAGTACTTC.